Below, 5 T cell receptor beta chains from the same sample are listed, as sequenced in a study of OX40 agonist ivuxolimab in advanced cancers. Measured with immunoSEQ multiplex PCR; TCRdb has only the in-frame clones, and not every one. The repertoire holds roughly 70,000 clones, with more than 75% as singletons. This sample comprised CD4+ or CD8+ T cells sorted from blood, obtained in a trial of the OX40 agonist ivuxolimab. These receptors were obtained from an adult with an advanced solid tumor such as melanoma, head and neck, liver or kidney cancer.

The CDR3 is CASSATQGTGREQFF. The CDR3 nucleotides read TGTGCCAGCAGCGCCACTCAGGGAACAGGGAGAGAGCAGTTCTTC. V and J are TRBV9 and TRBJ2-1, with D perhaps TRBD1 (6 bases). Germline CDR1 and CDR2: SGDLS and YYNGEE. The V end lost 3 bases, the J end lost 10 bases, and 20 bases lay between the germline ends. The CDR3 runs 15 residues.

This rearrangement joins TRBV11-2 to TRBJ2-1, with 9 bases lining up with TRBD1. The V gene's germline CDR1 is SGHAT and CDR2 FQNNGV. The CDR3 is 13 residues long. V shed 7 bases and J 8 bases; nucleotides not matched to a gene: 6. As DNA, the CDR3 is TGTGCCAGCACCGGGACAGGGTCCCATGAGCAGTTCTTC. This codes for CASTGTGSHEQFF.

The rearrangement uses TRBV7-2 and TRBJ1-3, with 11 bases lining up with TRBD1. V gave up 5 bases and J gave up 4 bases; unmatched junction bases: 10. Germline values: CDR1 SGHTA, CDR2 FQGNSA. There are 17 residues in the CDR3. The CDR3 here is CASSPRTGGSGGNTIYF. For the CDR3, the DNA is TGTGCCAGCAGCCCCCGGACAGGGGGCTCGGGAGGAAACACCATATATTTT.

This chain links TRBV2 with TRBJ1-1, with D perhaps matching TRBD1 (5 bases). Germline values: CDR1 SNHLY, CDR2 FYNNEI. V was pared by 2 bases and J by 4 bases, with 14 bases between. The CDR3 sequence is 15 residues long. The CDR3 DNA sequence: TGTGCCAGCAGTGAAAGAAAGGGGCGCCTCACTGAAGCTTTCTTT. Encoded protein: CASSERKGRLTEAFF.

V and J are TRBV7-6 and TRBJ1-5; D is possibly TRBD1 (6 bases). V was cut by 1 base and J by 5 bases, with 6 bases left in between. Germline V gives CDR1 SGHVS, CDR2 FNYEAQ. This CDR3 has 13 residues. This CDR3 reads CASSLGTDQPQHF. CDR3 bases: TGTGCCAGCAGCTTAGGGACAGATCAGCCCCAGCATTTT.